This record concerns one TCR beta chain sequence. The antigen is not known. The sample belongs to a study of OX40 agonist ivuxolimab in advanced cancers. About the study: Subjects had a mean age of about 65 years, with a range of roughly 23 to 80; around 80% were male.

The CDR3 covers 17 residues. Clones were sequenced by immunoSEQ multiplex PCR, and TCRdb holds only the in-frame ones, with some missing. The sample carries some 82,000 clones, around 88% recorded once. Notes on the study in general: Expanded clones were, on average, more numerous among CD8+ T cells than CD4+. CD4+ and CD8+ blood T cells expanded clonally by week 6 at 0.1 to 3.0 mg/kg.

The sequence derives from an adult with an advanced solid tumor such as melanoma, head and neck, liver or kidney cancer. Sequencing was performed on CD4+ or CD8+ T cells sorted from blood, taken in a trial of the OX40 agonist ivuxolimab. This chain uses TRBV21-1 with TRBJ2-5; the table's D gene call, TRBD2, was not cross checked with the DNA. TRBV21-1 is termed a pseudogene. The DNA of the CDR3 is TGTGCCAGCAGCAAGTCTAATAGCGGGAGAGATAGGGAGACCCAGTACTTC. Its translation is CASSKSNSGRDRETQYF.